The 29 T cell receptor beta chains below come from one sample, sequenced in a study of cytomegalovirus exposure and HLA in healthy donors. 13 Jbeta primers and 60 Vbeta primers were used for the PCR. The data were produced by immunoSEQ multiplex PCR, yet TCRdb's version contains in-frame clones alone and is incomplete. The sample has 120,000 or so clones, around four fifths seen once. What was sequenced was PBMCs. All receptors come from a young man in good health and CMV-seropositive.

The sample holds one count of this clone. V is TRBV7-9 and J is TRBJ2-5; 7 bases are a match to TRBD1. CDR1 is SEHNR and CDR2 is FQNEAQ in the germline V gene (reference sequence). The CDR3 loop spans 11 amino acids. V was clipped by 4 bases and J by 9 bases; unmatched bases: 2. The CDR3 DNA is TGTGCCAGCAGCTCGACAGGGCCCCAGTACTTC. It yields the protein CASSSTGPQYF.

This chain joins TRBV30 and TRBJ1-2; 10 bases are a match to TRBD1. The CDR3 extends over 14 amino acids. Trimming removed 2 bases from V and 8 bases from J; junction bases left unmatched: 8. The germline CDR1 and CDR2 sequences are GTSNPN and SVGIG (reference sequence). The CDR3 DNA reads as TGTGCCTGGAGTCCCCCGACAGGGGGCATGGGCTACACCTTC. Its translation: CAWSPPTGGMGYTF.

This chain uses TRBV7-9 with TRBJ1-4; D is undetermined. V was trimmed by 5 bases and J by 2 bases, leaving 12 bases between them. The CDR3 runs to 15 residues. Germline loops: CDR1 SEHNR, CDR2 FQNEAQ (reference sequence). The CDR3 DNA sequence: TGTGCCAGCAGCGAGGGTGGGAGCACTAATGAAAAACTGTTTTTT. Its protein is CASSEGGSTNEKLFF.

The rearrangement joins TRBV30 to TRBJ2-2; D is possibly TRBD2 (7 bases). CDR1 GTSNPN and CDR2 SVGIG come from the germline V gene (reference sequence). V gave up 4 bases and J gave up 11 bases, with 20 bases separating them. This CDR3 has 14 residues. The CDR3 protein is CAWKEGGALVELFF. CDR3 bases: TGTGCCTGGAAAGAGGGGGGGGCTTTGGTAGAGCTGTTTTTT. Together with reference TRBV30 and TRBJ2-2, the CDR3 gives the full variable domain: SQTIHQWPATLVQPVGSPLSLECTVEGTSNPNLYWYRQAAGRGLQLLFYSVGIGQISSEVPQNLSASRPQDRQFILSSKKLLLSDSGFYLCAWKEGGALVELFFGEGSRLTVL.

This chain joins TRBV7-2 and TRBJ1-4, with D possibly matching TRBD1 (6 bases). Trimming cost V 4 bases and J 3 bases, with 12 bases left between them. The CDR3 length is 15 residues. Per the germline V gene, CDR1 is SGHTA and CDR2 is FQGNSA. The CDR3 sequence is CASSSRGYANEKLFF. CDR3 in DNA: TGTGCCAGCAGCTCCAGGGGCTACGCTAATGAAAAACTGTTTTTT.

This clone was observed a handful of times. This sequence joins TRBV4-1 and TRBJ1-3; D not certain. V gave up 1 base and J gave up 0 bases, with 7 bases separating them. Per the germline V gene, CDR1 is MGHRA and CDR2 is YSYEKL. This CDR3 contains 15 residues. The CDR3: CASSQGPSSGNTIYF. In nucleotides, the CDR3 is TGCGCCAGCAGCCAAGGGCCCTCCTCTGGAAACACCATATATTTT.

J is TRBJ2-7 and V is TRBV10-2, with TRBD1 identical over 8 bases. CDR1 and CDR2 from the germline V gene are WSHSY and SAAADI. CDR3 length: 14 residues. Losses at the gene ends were 6 bases for V and 4 bases for J; bases not matched to a gene: 8. CDR3: CASRIRQGTYEQYF. The DNA of the CDR3 is TGCGCCAGCAGGATTCGACAGGGGACGTACGAGCAGTACTTC.

J is TRBJ2-3 and V is TRBV5-1; no definite D call. The CDR3 extends over 16 amino acids. V gave up 0 bases and J gave up 3 bases, with 14 bases separating them. The germline V gene has CDR1 SGHRS and CDR2 YFSETQ. The CDR3 sequence is CASSLGSFSRTDTQYF. CDR3 nucleotide sequence: TGCGCCAGCAGCTTGGGGTCGTTTAGTAGAACAGATACGCAGTATTTT.

This chain joins TRBV9 and TRBJ2-2; 7 nucleotides align to TRBD1. The CDR3 spans 16 residues. Losses at the gene ends were 0 bases for V and 1 base for J; bases not matched to a gene: 3. CDR1 and CDR2 (germline): SGDLS, YYNGEE. The CDR3 is CASSVGGTVNTGELFF. CDR3 DNA: TGTGCCAGCAGCGTAGGGGGGACAGTGAACACCGGGGAGCTGTTTTTT.

This rearrangement joins TRBV6-5 to TRBJ1-1; 9 bases agree with TRBD1. The length of the CDR3 is 14 residues. The germline gives CDR1 MNHEY, CDR2 SVGAGI. V gave up 5 bases and J gave up 5 bases; unmatched junction bases: 6. CDR3 protein: CASSRDREETEAFF. Here the CDR3 DNA reads TGTGCCAGCAGTCGGGACAGGGAAGAAACTGAAGCTTTCTTT.

The gene calls are TRBV7-8 and TRBJ2-7; maybe TRBD1 (7 bases). The V gene's germline CDR1 is SGHVS and CDR2 FQNEAQ. This CDR3 has 15 amino acids. V lost 1 base to trimming and J lost 3 bases, with 13 bases between them. CDR3 residues: CASSLEGRGDYEQYF. Here the CDR3 DNA reads TGTGCCAGCAGCTTAGAAGGCAGGGGGGACTACGAGCAGTACTTC.

The rearrangement uses TRBV9 and TRBJ1-6, with 10 bases lining up with TRBD1. The CDR3 is 15 amino acids. Trimming cost V 3 bases and J 6 bases; bases outside gene matches: 3. The germline V gene encodes CDR1 SGDLS and CDR2 YYNGEE. The CDR3 sequence: CASSGQGATNSPLHF. In DNA, the CDR3 is TGTGCCAGCAGCGGACAGGGGGCGACTAATTCACCCCTCCACTTT.

The chain carries TRBV19 and TRBJ2-1, with D possibly being TRBD1 (6 bases). Germline CDR1 reads LNHDA; CDR2 reads SQIVND (reference sequence). CDR3 length: 15 residues. Trimming pared 5 bases from V and 8 bases from J, leaving 19 bases between. The CDR3 sequence: CASSPMGAGLHEQFF. Written as DNA, the CDR3 is TGTGCCAGTAGTCCCATGGGGGCAGGGCTTCATGAGCAGTTCTTC.

In its sample, this clone was seen a few times. Germline is not matched at one junction end, which may reflect a read error. The V and J genes are TRBV19 and TRBJ1-6; 8 bases line up with TRBD1. The CDR3 is made up of 17 amino acids. The germline gives CDR1 LNHDA, CDR2 SQIVND (reference sequence). This chain's CDR3 is CASSLDGTGSYNSPLHF. The CDR3 nucleotides read TGTGCCAGTAGTCTAGACGGGACAGGTTCCTATAATTCACCCCTCCACTTT.

The rearrangement uses TRBV7-9 and TRBJ1-2; weak D call: TRBD1 (5 bases). The CDR3 totals 12 residues. V dropped 4 bases and J dropped 8 bases, with 11 bases sitting between them. Germline V gene data show CDR1 as SEHNR and CDR2 as FQNEAQ (reference sequence). The CDR3 is CASSSGRDGYTF. In DNA form, the CDR3 reads TGTGCCAGCAGCTCCGGGAGGGACGGCTACACCTTC. The full variable domain, rest sourced from reference TRBV7-9 and TRBJ1-2, is DTGVSQNPRHKITKRGQNVTFRCDPISEHNRLYWYRQTLGQGPEFLTYFQNEAQLEKSRLLSDRFSAERPKGSFSTLEIQRTEQGDSAMYLCASSSGRDGYTFGSGTRLTVV.

CDR3 bases: TGTGCCAGCAGCCCCGGACTAGCGGAGGGGTATACGCAGTATTTT. Amino acid sequence: CASSPGLAEGYTQYF. This rearrangement joins TRBV9 to TRBJ2-3, with 10 bases lining up with TRBD2. Germline loops: CDR1 SGDLS, CDR2 YYNGEE. This CDR3 comprises 15 residues. The V gene end was trimmed by 4 bases and the J gene end by 7 bases; junction bases not matched to a gene: 9.

Of note for this clone: Other DNA sequences in this specimen translate into the identical CDR3. The V and J genes are TRBV11-2 and TRBJ1-1; the D is unclear. Germline lookup yields CDR1 SGHAT and CDR2 FQNNGV. Trimming removed 0 bases from V and 4 bases from J, with 9 bases in between. The CDR3 spans 14 residues. This CDR3 reads CASSLEPSGTEAFF. In DNA form, the CDR3 reads TGTGCCAGCAGCTTAGAACCCTCAGGCACTGAAGCTTTCTTT.

This chain links TRBV7-3 with TRBJ2-3; 13 bases fit TRBD2. CDR1 and CDR2 from the germline V gene are SGHTA and FQGTGA. The CDR3 runs to 16 residues. The ends lost 5 bases at V and 7 bases at J; junction bases unmatched: 9. CDR3 region: CASSPGLAGESHTQYF. CDR3 coding DNA: TGTGCCAGCAGCCCTGGACTAGCGGGGGAATCGCATACGCAGTATTTT.

This sequence joins TRBV5-4 and TRBJ2-1; TRBD2 aligns across 8 bases. J lost 2 bases, V lost 5 bases, and 9 bases had no gene match. In germline, CDR1 is SGHNT, CDR2 YYREEE (reference sequence). The CDR3 is made up of 16 amino acids. CDR3 bases: TGTGCCAGCAGTTCAGTCGGGGGGGCGACCTACAATGAGCAGTTCTTC. It yields the protein CASSSVGGATYNEQFF.

In this sample, this clone turned up once. The CDR3 coding sequence is TGTGCCAGCAGTTCCCGATTTTTGACAGGGAACGAGCAGTACTTC. Encoded protein: CASSSRFLTGNEQYF. This chain connects TRBV2 to TRBJ2-7, with 7 positions matching TRBD1. This CDR3 contains 15 residues. The ends lost 5 bases at V and 5 bases at J; junction bases unmatched: 12. The germline V gene has CDR1 SNHLY and CDR2 FYNNEI.

The count of this clone is one. The chain has TRBV30 and TRBJ1-4; D perhaps matches TRBD1 (5 bases). Germline assignment: CDR1 GTSNPN and CDR2 SVGIG (reference sequence). Trimming stripped 5 bases from V and 6 bases from J, with 10 bases between. This CDR3 comprises 12 residues. The CDR3 DNA sequence: TGTGCCTGGTCGGGGGGGGATGAAAAACTGTTTTTT. It specifies CAWSGGDEKLFF.

The chain joins TRBV5-4 to TRBJ1-1; 7 bases agree with TRBD1. Germline CDR1 reads SGHNT; CDR2 reads YYREEE (reference sequence). CDR3 length: 17 residues. Germline trimming cut 3 bases from V and 5 bases from J; bases unmatched to any gene: 16. The CDR3 reads CASSSKLIQGQRTEAFF. The CDR3 nucleotides read TGTGCCAGCAGCTCCAAACTGATACAGGGGCAAAGGACTGAAGCTTTCTTT.

The V call is TRBV5-1, the J call TRBJ1-1, with D possibly matching TRBD1 (6 bases). The V end was cut by 0 bases, the J end by 4 bases, with 19 bases between. The CDR3 spans 17 residues. The germline V gene encodes CDR1 SGHRS and CDR2 YFSETQ. Here the CDR3 reads CASSLEILGGAITEAFF. Written as DNA, the CDR3 is TGCGCCAGCAGCTTGGAAATCCTGGGGGGGGCGATCACTGAAGCTTTCTTT.

This clone was counted a single time. V usage is TRBV30 and J usage is TRBJ2-7, with 8 positions matching TRBD1. Germline CDR1 and CDR2: GTSNPN and SVGIG (reference sequence). V was clipped by 0 bases and J by 5 bases; unmatched bases: 3. This CDR3 is built from 13 residues. The CDR3 protein is CAWSVRGQDEQYF. The DNA of the CDR3 is TGTGCCTGGAGTGTCAGGGGGCAGGACGAGCAGTACTTC.

The genes are TRBV5-5 and TRBJ1-5; D gene ambiguous. This CDR3 contains 14 residues. V was pared by 5 bases and J by 4 bases, with 13 bases between. Germline CDR1 SGHKS, CDR2 YYEKEE (reference sequence). The CDR3 DNA reads TGTGCCAGCAGTTCGGACTCCTCGAATCAGCCCCAGCATTTT. As protein: CASSSDSSNQPQHF. Based on the CDR3 plus reference TRBV5-5 and TRBJ1-5, the full variable domain is DAGVTQSPTHLIKTRGQQVTLRCSPISGHKSVSWYQQVLGQGPQFIFQYYEKEERGRGNFPDRFSARQFPNYSSELNVNALLLGDSALYLCASSSDSSNQPQHFGDGTRLSIL.

The rearrangement joins TRBV30 to TRBJ2-7, with a tentative D call TRBD2 (6 bases). Germline CDR1 GTSNPN, CDR2 SVGIG (reference sequence). This CDR3 region has 13 residues. The CDR3 coding sequence is TGTGCTGCGGCTGTTGGCGGGGCCTACGAGCAGTACTTC. The encoded protein is CAAAVGGAYEQYF.

This chain connects TRBV25-1 to TRBJ2-7, with 11 bases lining up with TRBD2. The CDR3 length is 14 residues. The trim removed 3 bases at V and 2 bases at J, leaving 0 bases unmatched. Germline CDR1 is MGHDK and CDR2 is SYGVNS. The CDR3 DNA follows: TGTGCCAGCAGTGAGACTAGCGGGGCCTACGAGCAGTACTTC. Translating gives CASSETSGAYEQYF.

The chain links TRBV4-1 to TRBJ1-2; D is unclear. The germline CDR1 and CDR2 sequences are MGHRA and YSYEKL. V lost 6 bases to trimming and J lost 4 bases, with 12 bases between them. The CDR3 is 13 amino acids. CDR3 DNA: TGCGCCAGCAGTCCTATTGGTTTCTATGGCTACACCTTC. This sequence encodes CASSPIGFYGYTF.

The chain carries TRBV28 and TRBJ1-6; 8 positions agree with TRBD1. The V segment lost 8 bases and the J segment 0 bases; nucleotides outside the gene matches: 15. The germline V gene encodes CDR1 MDHEN and CDR2 SYDVKM. CDR3 length equals 19 residues. The CDR3 loop reads CASFPGTGPLSSYNSPLHF. The CDR3 coding sequence is TGTGCCAGCTTCCCCGGGACAGGCCCCCTTAGCTCCTATAATTCACCCCTCCACTTT.